This T cell receptor beta chain was sequenced for a study of a mutant IDH1 vaccine in newly diagnosed glioma. In the study overall: Once 4-6 weeks had passed after radiotherapy alone, vaccination started, or it started with temozolomide cycles. Most patients had received both radiotherapy and temozolomide, the prior options being radiotherapy, temozolomide, or both.

Notes on this clone: Its antigen is still unknown.

Time point in this sample: week 23, last vaccination. Topical imiquimod accompanied each vaccine dose, which consisted of 300 ug of mutant IDH1 20-mer peptide. The protocol was immunoSEQ multiplex PCR, while the TCRdb copy is restricted to in-frame clones and leaves out a portion. The table shows roughly 60,000 clones, with 70% to 90% occurring only once. The clonotype comes from a man younger than 45 with glioma. The source material was PBMCs, sampled from a glioma patient whose treatment included an IDH1 peptide vaccine.

CDR3 protein: CASSLPGDSLSYEQYF. The CDR3 region has the DNA TGCGCCAGCAGCTTGCCAGGGGACAGCCTGTCCTACGAGCAGTACTTC. The V and J genes are TRBV5-1 and TRBJ2-7; 7 bases agree with TRBD1. The CDR3 spans 16 residues. Germline V CDR1 and CDR2: SGHRS, YFSETQ. V lost 1 base to trimming and J lost 1 base; unmatched junction nucleotides: 8.